The 4 T cell receptor beta chains given below trace back to one sample, sequenced in a study of blood T cell repertoires in COVID-19. Produced via immunoSEQ multiplex PCR; TCRdb's table is partial and in-frame only. This table holds more than 55,000 clones, around 83% found once. Sequenced input: peripheral blood. The receptors stem from a woman over 75 with acute or convalescent COVID-19.

This clone came up a few times. The gene calls are TRBV5-6 and TRBJ2-2, with D possibly being TRBD1 (6 bases). Germline loops: CDR1 SGHDT, CDR2 YYEEEE. This CDR3 has 16 amino acids. Trimming cost V 1 base and J 1 base, with 11 bases left between them. The CDR3 region is CASSLFGQMNTGELFF. Here the CDR3 DNA reads TGTGCCAGCAGCTTGTTTGGACAGATGAACACCGGGGAGCTGTTTTTT.

The J gene is TRBJ1-5, the V gene TRBV18; TRBD1 might be the D (5 bases). V lost 4 bases and J lost 4, with 11 bases in between. The germline gives CDR1 KGHSH, CDR2 LQKENI. There are 14 residues in the CDR3. DNA of the CDR3: TGTGCCAGCTCACGGGGAGGGGAGAATCAGCCCCAGCATTTT. Translated, it gives CASSRGGENQPQHF.

The V call is TRBV19, the J call TRBJ2-5, with TRBD2 matching 8 bases. The germline V gene encodes CDR1 LNHDA and CDR2 SQIVND (reference sequence). V was clipped by 5 bases and J by 7 bases; unmatched bases: 12. This CDR3 contains 15 residues. The CDR3 here is CASSPSLAAWGTQYF. CDR3 DNA sequence: TGTGCCAGTAGTCCATCACTAGCGGCATGGGGGACCCAGTACTTC.

The rearrangement joins TRBV5-5 to TRBJ1-3; D is ambiguous. CDR1 and CDR2 (germline): SGHKS, YYEKEE (reference sequence). With 0 bases removed from V and 8 bases from J, the gap between germline ends came to 15 bases. The CDR3 spans 15 residues. The CDR3 bases are TGTGCCAGCAGCTTGGGTCCGCCCCCGGCGGACACCATATATTTT. Encoded protein: CASSLGPPPADTIYF.